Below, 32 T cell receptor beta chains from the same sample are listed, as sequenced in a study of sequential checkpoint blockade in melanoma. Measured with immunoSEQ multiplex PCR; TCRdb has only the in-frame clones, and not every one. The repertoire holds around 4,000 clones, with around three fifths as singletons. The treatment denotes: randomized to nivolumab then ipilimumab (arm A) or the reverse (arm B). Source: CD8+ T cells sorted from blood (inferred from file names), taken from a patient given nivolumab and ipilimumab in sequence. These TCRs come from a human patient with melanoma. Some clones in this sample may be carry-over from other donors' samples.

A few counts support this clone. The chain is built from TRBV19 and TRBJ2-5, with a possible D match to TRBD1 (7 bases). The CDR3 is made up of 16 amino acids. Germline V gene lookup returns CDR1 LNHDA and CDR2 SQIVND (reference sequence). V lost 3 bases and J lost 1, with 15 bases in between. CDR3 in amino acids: CASSMRRAGGQETQYF. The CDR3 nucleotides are TGTGCCAGTAGTATGAGGAGGGCAGGGGGCCAAGAGACCCAGTACTTC.

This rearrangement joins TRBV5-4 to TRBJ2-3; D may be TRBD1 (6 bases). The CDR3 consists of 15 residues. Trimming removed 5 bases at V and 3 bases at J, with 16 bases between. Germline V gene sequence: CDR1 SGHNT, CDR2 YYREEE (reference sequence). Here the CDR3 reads CASRLGGGATDTQYF. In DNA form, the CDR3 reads TGTGCCAGCAGACTGGGTGGGGGCGCAACAGATACGCAGTATTTT.

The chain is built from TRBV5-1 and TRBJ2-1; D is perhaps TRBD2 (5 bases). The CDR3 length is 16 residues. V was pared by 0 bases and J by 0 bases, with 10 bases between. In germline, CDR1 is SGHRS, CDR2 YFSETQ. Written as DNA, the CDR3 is TGCGCCAGCAGCTTGGAACCGGGGTTCTCCTACAATGAGCAGTTCTTC. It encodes CASSLEPGFSYNEQFF.

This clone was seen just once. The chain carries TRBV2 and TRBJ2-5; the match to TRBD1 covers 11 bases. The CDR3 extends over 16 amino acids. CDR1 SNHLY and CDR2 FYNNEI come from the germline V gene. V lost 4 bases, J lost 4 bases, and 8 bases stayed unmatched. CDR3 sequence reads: CASSGEWTGGAETQYF. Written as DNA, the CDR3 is TGTGCCAGCAGTGGGGAGTGGACAGGGGGCGCAGAGACCCAGTACTTC.

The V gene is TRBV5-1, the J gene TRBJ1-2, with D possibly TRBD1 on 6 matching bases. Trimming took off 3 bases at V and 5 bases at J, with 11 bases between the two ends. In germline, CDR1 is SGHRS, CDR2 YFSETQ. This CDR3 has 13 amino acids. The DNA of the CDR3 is TGCGCCAGCAGCTCAGGGGACGCTTATGGCTACACCTTC. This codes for CASSSGDAYGYTF. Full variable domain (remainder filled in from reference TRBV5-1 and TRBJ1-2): KAGVTQTPRYLIKTRGQQVTLSCSPISGHRSVSWYQQTPGQGLQFLFEYFSETQRNKGNFPGRFSGRQFSNSRSEMNVSTLELGDSALYLCASSSGDAYGYTFGSGTRLTVV.

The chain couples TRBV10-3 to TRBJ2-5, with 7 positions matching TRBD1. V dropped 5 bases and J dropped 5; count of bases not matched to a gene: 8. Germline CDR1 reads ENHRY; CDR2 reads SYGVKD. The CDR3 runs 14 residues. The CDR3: CAISLRDSGETQYF. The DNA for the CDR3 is TGTGCCATCAGTCTCCGGGACAGCGGTGAGACCCAGTACTTC.

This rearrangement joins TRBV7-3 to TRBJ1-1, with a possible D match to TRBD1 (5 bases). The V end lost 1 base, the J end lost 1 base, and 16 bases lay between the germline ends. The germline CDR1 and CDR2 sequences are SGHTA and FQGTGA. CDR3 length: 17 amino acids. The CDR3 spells CASSLNQVGPGNTEAFF. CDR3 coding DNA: TGTGCCAGCAGCTTAAACCAGGTGGGGCCAGGGAACACTGAAGCTTTCTTT.

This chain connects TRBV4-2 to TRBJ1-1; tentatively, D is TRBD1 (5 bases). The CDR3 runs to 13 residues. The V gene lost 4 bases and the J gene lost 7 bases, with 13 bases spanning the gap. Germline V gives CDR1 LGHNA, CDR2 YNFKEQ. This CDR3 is CASSRPTQGEAFF. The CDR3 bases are TGTGCCAGCAGCCGCCCTACGCAGGGTGAAGCTTTCTTT.

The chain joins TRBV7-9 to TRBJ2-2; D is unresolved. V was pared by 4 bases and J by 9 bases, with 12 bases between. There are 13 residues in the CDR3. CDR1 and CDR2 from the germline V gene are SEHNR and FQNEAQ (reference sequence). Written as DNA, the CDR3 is TGTGCCAGCAGCTCTTCTCGCGGTCGGGAGCTGTTTTTT. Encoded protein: CASSSSRGRELFF.

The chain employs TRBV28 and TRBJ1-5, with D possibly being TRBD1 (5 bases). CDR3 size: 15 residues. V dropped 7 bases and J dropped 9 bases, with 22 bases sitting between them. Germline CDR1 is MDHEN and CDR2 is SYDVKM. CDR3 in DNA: TGTGCCAGCACCTTGGGGCGGGGGACGGGACTGCCCCAGCATTTT. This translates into CASTLGRGTGLPQHF.

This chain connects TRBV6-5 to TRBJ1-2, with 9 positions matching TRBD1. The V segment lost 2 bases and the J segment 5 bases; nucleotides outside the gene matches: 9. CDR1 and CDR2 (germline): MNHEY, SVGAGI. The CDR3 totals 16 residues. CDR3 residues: CASSYQTGTGHYGYTF. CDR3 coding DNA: TGTGCCAGCAGTTACCAAACCGGGACAGGGCATTATGGCTACACCTTC.

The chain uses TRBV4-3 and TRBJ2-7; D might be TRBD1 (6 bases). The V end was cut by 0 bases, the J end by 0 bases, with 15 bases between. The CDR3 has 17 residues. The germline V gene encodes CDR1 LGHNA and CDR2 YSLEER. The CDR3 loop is CASSQDFVGTFSYEQYF. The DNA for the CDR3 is TGCGCCAGCAGCCAAGATTTTGTGGGGACATTCTCCTACGAGCAGTACTTC.

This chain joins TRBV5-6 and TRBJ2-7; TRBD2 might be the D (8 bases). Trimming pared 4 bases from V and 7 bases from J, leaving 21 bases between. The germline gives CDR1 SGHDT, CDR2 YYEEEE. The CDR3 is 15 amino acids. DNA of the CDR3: TGTGCCAGCAGCCCGGGGGGGGACAGCCTCTGGGAGCAGTACTTC. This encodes CASSPGGDSLWEQYF.

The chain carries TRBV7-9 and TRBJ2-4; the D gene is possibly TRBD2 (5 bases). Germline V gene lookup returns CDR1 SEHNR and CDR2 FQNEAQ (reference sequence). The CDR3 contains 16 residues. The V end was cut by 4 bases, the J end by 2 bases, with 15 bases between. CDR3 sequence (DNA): TGTGCCAGCAGCTCCAAGGGCCGGGGAACCAAAAACATTCAGTACTTC. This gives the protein CASSSKGRGTKNIQYF.

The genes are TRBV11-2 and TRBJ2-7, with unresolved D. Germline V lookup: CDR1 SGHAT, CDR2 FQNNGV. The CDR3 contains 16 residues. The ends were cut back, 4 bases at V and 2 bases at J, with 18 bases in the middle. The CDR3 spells CASSSDGGLPAYEQYF. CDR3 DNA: TGTGCCAGCAGCTCCGACGGTGGGCTTCCAGCCTACGAGCAGTACTTC.

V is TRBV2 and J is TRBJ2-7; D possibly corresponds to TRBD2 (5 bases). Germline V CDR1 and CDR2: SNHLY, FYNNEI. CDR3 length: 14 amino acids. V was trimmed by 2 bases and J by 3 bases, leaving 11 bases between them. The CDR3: CASSENPGGYEQYF. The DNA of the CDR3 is TGTGCCAGCAGTGAAAATCCCGGAGGCTACGAGCAGTACTTC. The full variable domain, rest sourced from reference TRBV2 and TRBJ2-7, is EPEVTQTPSHQVTQMGQEVILRCVPISNHLYFYWYRQILGQKVEFLVSFYNNEISEKSEIFDDQFSVERPDGSNFTLKIRSTKLEDSAMYFCASSENPGGYEQYFGPGTRLTVT.

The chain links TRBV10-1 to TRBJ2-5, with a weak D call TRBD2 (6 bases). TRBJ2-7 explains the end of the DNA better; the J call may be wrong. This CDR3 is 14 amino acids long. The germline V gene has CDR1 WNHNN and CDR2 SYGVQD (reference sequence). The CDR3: CASSESAGSDEQYF. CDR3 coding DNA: TGCGCCAGCAGTGAGTCCGCGGGGTCCGACGAGCAGTACTTC.

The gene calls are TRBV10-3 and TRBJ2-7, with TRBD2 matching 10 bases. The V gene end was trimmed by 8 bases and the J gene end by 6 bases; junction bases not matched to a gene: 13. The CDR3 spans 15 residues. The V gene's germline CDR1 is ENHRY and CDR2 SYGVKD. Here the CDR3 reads CAIGVLTSGPGEQYF. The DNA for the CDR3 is TGTGCCATCGGGGTGTTGACTAGCGGGCCGGGCGAGCAGTACTTC.

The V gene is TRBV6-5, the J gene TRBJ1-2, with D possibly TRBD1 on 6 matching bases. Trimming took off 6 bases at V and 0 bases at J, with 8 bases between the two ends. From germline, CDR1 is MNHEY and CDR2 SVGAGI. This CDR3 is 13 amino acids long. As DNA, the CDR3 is TGTGCCAGCAGCAGGACAGCTAACTATGGCTACACCTTC. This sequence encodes CASSRTANYGYTF.

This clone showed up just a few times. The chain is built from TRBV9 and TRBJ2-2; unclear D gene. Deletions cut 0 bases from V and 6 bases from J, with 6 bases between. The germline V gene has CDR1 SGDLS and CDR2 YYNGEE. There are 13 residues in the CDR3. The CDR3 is CASSVGGPGELFF. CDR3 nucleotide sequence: TGTGCCAGCAGCGTAGGAGGTCCCGGGGAGCTGTTTTTT.

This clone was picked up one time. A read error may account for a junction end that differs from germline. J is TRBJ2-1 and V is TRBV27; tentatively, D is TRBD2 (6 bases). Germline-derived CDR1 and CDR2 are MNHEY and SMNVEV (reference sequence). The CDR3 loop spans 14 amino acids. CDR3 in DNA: TGTGCCAGCAGTTTATCGAGAGCTAGCGAGGTAGCGCTCTTC. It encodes CASSLSRASEVALF.

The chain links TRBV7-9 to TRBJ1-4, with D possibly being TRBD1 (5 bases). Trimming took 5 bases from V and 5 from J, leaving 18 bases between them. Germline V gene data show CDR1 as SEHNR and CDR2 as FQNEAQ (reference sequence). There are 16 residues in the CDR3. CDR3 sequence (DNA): TGTGCCAGCAGCCCGGCTCGCGGCAGGGAAAATGAAAAACTGTTTTTT. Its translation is CASSPARGRENEKLFF.

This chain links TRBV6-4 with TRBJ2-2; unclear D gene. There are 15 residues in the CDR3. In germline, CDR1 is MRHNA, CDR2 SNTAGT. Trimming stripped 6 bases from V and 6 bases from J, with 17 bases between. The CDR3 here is CASSVTSDWSGELFF. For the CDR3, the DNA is TGTGCCAGCAGCGTTACCTCCGACTGGTCCGGGGAGCTGTTTTTT.

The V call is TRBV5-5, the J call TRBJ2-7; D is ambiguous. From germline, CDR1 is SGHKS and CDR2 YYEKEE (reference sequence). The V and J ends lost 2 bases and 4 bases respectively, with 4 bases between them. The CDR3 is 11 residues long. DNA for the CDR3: TGTGCCAGCAGCTTCCGGTACGAGCAGTACTTC. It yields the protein CASSFRYEQYF. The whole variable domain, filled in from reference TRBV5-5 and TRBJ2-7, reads DAGVTQSPTHLIKTRGQQVTLRCSPISGHKSVSWYQQVLGQGPQFIFQYYEKEERGRGNFPDRFSARQFPNYSSELNVNALLLGDSALYLCASSFRYEQYFGPGTRLTVT.

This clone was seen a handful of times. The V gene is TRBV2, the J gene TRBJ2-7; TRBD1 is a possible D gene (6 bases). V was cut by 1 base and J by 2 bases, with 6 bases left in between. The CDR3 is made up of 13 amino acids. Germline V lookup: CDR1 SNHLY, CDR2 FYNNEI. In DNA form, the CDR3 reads TGTGCCAGCAGTGAAGGGACAGCCTACGAGCAGTACTTC. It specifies CASSEGTAYEQYF.

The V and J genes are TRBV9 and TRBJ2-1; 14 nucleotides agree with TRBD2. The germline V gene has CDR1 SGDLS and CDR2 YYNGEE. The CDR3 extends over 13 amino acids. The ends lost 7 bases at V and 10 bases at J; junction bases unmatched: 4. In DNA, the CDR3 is TGTGCCAGCGGATGGACTAGCGGGGGGGAGCAGTTCTTC. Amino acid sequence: CASGWTSGGEQFF.

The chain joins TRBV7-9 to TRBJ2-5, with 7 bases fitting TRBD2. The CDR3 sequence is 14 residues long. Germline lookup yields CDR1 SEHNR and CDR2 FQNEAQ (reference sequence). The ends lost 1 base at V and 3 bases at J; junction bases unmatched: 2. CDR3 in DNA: TGTGCCAGCAGCTTAGTTCTAGCGGAAGAGACCCAGTACTTC. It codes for CASSLVLAEETQYF.

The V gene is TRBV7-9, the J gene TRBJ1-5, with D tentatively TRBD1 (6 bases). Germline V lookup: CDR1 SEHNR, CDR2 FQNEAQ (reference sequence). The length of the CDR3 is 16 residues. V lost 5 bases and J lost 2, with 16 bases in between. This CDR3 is CASSLGGDERNQPQHF. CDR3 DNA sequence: TGTGCCAGCAGCCTAGGGGGGGACGAGCGCAATCAGCCCCAGCATTTT.

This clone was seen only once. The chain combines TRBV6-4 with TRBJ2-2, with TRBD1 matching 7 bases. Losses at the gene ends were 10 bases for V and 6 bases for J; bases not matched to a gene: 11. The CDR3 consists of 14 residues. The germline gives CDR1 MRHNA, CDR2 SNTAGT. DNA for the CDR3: TGTGCCACCAGACAGGGTGCGGACGCCGGGGAGCTGTTTTTT. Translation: CATRQGADAGELFF.

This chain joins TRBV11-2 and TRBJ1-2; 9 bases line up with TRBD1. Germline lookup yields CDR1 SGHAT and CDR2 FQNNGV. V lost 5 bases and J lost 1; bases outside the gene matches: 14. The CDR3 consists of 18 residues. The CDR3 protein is CASSLSSTGGDGNYGYTF. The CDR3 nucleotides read TGTGCCAGCAGCCTCTCCAGTACAGGGGGCGATGGTAACTATGGCTACACCTTC.

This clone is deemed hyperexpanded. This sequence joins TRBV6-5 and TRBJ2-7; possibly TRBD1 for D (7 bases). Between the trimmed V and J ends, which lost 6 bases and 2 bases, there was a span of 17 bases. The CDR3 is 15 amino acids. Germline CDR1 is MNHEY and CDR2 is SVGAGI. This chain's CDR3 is CASRMQGGLAYEQYF. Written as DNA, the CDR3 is TGTGCCAGCAGAATGCAGGGGGGCCTAGCCTACGAGCAGTACTTC.

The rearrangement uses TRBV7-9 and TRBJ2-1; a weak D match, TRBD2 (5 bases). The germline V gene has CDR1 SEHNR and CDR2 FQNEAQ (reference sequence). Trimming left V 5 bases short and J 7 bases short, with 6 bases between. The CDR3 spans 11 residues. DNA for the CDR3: TGTGCCAGCAGCCAGCGGAATGAGCAGTTCTTC. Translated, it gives CASSQRNEQFF.